Listed here are 25 T cell receptor beta chains from one sample, sequenced in a study of T-cell reconstitution after alpha-beta-depleted transplantation in children. Unique molecular identifiers were incorporated during preparation of the TCRbeta library. Via MiXCR, TCRdb re-called the PCR reads, giving one row per CDR3 protein. In the table there are a few hundred thousand distinct CDR3 sequences, over 20% of which are singletons. The sequenced sample was PBMCs, obtained before TCRalphabeta/CD19-depleted stem cell transplant. All receptors derive from a boy in the first two years of life with Wiskott-Aldrich syndrome, due to receive a stem cell transplant.

A few counts support this clonotype. The chain carries TRBV5-1 and TRBJ1-3; D remains unclear. The germline CDR1 and CDR2 sequences are SGHRS and YFSETQ. V lost 3 bases to trimming and J lost 0 bases, with 16 bases between them. The CDR3 length is 17 residues. CDR3 nucleotide sequence: TGCGCCAGCAGCTCCTCACCTGGAAACTCCTCTGGAAACACCATATATTTT. Translation: CASSSSPGNSSGNTIYF.

This clonotype was seen only a few times. The chain uses TRBV6-5 and TRBJ2-3; no clear D. The length of the CDR3 is 12 residues. V lost 2 bases and J 4 bases, leaving 4 bases between the germline ends. The germline V gene encodes CDR1 MNHEY and CDR2 SVGAGI. The CDR3, as DNA: TGTGCCAGCAGTTACGGTCCAGATACGCAGTATTTT. This translates into CASSYGPDTQYF.

This clonotype showed up just a few times. The chain has TRBV10-3 and TRBJ2-1; the D gene is possibly TRBD2 (5 bases). Deletions cut 0 bases from V and 11 bases from J, with 8 bases between. The CDR3 length is 12 residues. CDR1 is ENHRY, CDR2 SYGVKD, per germline. In nucleotides, the CDR3 is TGTGCCATCAGTGAGTCGGAGGCCCAGCAGTTCTTC. The encoded protein is CAISESEAQQFF.

The CDR3 sequence: CASSQDWSPGYAFF. In nucleotides, the CDR3 is TGTGCCAGCAGCCAAGATTGGTCCCCAGGGTATGCTTTCTTT. The chain links TRBV3-1 to TRBJ1-1, with TRBD1 as a possible D gene (5 bases). Germline loops: CDR1 LGHDT, CDR2 YNNKEL (reference sequence). CDR3 length: 14 amino acids. Between the trimmed V and J ends, which lost 0 bases and 11 bases, there was a span of 16 bases.

V and J are TRBV28 and TRBJ2-1, with D perhaps matching TRBD1 or TRBD2 (6 bases each). Deletions cut 5 bases from V and 8 bases from J, with 19 bases between. CDR1 is MDHEN and CDR2 is SYDVKM in the germline V gene. The CDR3 runs 15 residues. The CDR3 DNA reads as TGTGCCAGCAGTCGCTTGGGACTCGAGGGGGATGAGCAGTTCTTC. This codes for CASSRLGLEGDEQFF.

The J gene is TRBJ2-7, the V gene TRBV5-1; D gene unclear. V gave up 4 bases and J gave up 5 bases, with 16 bases separating them. The CDR3 extends over 14 amino acids. The germline V gene has CDR1 SGHRS and CDR2 YFSETQ. CDR3 loop: CASSLSVGGDEQYF. CDR3 sequence (DNA): TGCGCCAGCAGCCTGTCGGTGGGTGGCGACGAGCAGTACTTC.

The chain joins TRBV18 to TRBJ2-7; D not resolved. CDR3 length: 12 amino acids. The germline V and J ends were trimmed by 5 bases and 3 bases, with 8 bases remaining between them. Looked up from germline, CDR1 is KGHSH and CDR2 is LQKENI. In nucleotides, the CDR3 is TGTGCCAGCTCATCCAGGAACTACGAGCAGTACTTC. Amino acids: CASSSRNYEQYF.

V usage is TRBV19 and J usage is TRBJ2-1; 7 bases fit TRBD2. Germline lookup yields CDR1 LNHDA and CDR2 SQIVND (reference sequence). The CDR3 runs to 15 residues. Unmatched junction bases numbered 6, after V lost 2 bases and J lost 5 bases. CDR3: CASSIRVAGDNEQFF. The CDR3 DNA sequence: TGTGCCAGTAGTATAAGGGTAGCGGGCGACAATGAGCAGTTCTTC.

V usage is TRBV4-2 and J usage is TRBJ2-5, with 14 bases identical to TRBD2. CDR3 length equals 20 residues. V gave up 3 bases and J gave up 5 bases; unmatched junction bases: 17. The germline gives CDR1 LGHNA, CDR2 YNFKEQ. The CDR3 bases are TGTGCCAGCAGCCACTACTCGGGACTAGCGGGAGCCAGACCTGAGGAGACCCAGTACTTC. This encodes CASSHYSGLAGARPEETQYF.

The V gene is TRBV12-2, the J gene TRBJ2-1. TRBV12-2 counts as a pseudogene. This CDR3 is 19 amino acids long. For the CDR3, the DNA is TGTGCAAGTCGCTTAGCCAAGGACCTTTACGGGAGCTCCTACAATGAGCAGTTCTTC. Translation gives CASRLAKDLYGSSYNEQFF.

The CDR3 DNA reads TGTGCCAGCAGCCCCCGAGGGAGCGGGAGATATCAAGAGACCCAGTACTTC. Its protein product is CASSPRGSGRYQETQYF. This chain uses TRBV7-6 with TRBJ2-5, with 8 positions matching TRBD2. Germline CDR1 SGHVS, CDR2 FNYEAQ. This CDR3 has 17 residues. V lost 5 bases and J lost 2; bases outside the gene matches: 13.

The rearrangement joins TRBV20-1 to TRBJ2-1; 12 bases agree with TRBD1. Trimming cost V 2 bases and J 7 bases; bases outside gene matches: 6. CDR1 DFQATT and CDR2 SNEGSKA come from the germline V gene (reference sequence). CDR3 length: 15 amino acids. The CDR3 region is CSARKGTGGWNEQFF. The CDR3 coding sequence is TGCAGTGCTAGAAAAGGGACAGGGGGCTGGAATGAGCAGTTCTTC.

This clonotype was seen only a few times. V usage is TRBV11-2 and J usage is TRBJ2-1; D remains ambiguous. This CDR3 has 16 residues. Germline CDR1 SGHAT, CDR2 FQNNGV. The ends were cut back, 5 bases at V and 5 bases at J, with 19 bases in the middle. In DNA form, the CDR3 reads TGTGCCAGCAGCGACTTGCGTTCGGGCGTCCACAATGAGCAGTTCTTC. Translated, it gives CASSDLRSGVHNEQFF.

This clonotype was recorded a few times. The CDR3 DNA sequence: TGCAGCGTTTCTCCAGAGAGGGCTAGTGGAATGTTAAGGGAGCTGTTTTTT. As protein: CSVSPERASGMLRELFF. The chain couples TRBV29-1 to TRBJ2-2, with D perhaps TRBD2 (5 bases). The germline V gene encodes CDR1 SQVTM and CDR2 ANQGSEA. There are 17 residues in the CDR3. V dropped 5 bases and J dropped 9 bases, with 28 bases sitting between them.

V usage is TRBV10-3 and J usage is TRBJ1-4, with D hard to call. Germline values: CDR1 ENHRY, CDR2 SYGVKD. Trimming pared 2 bases from V and 4 bases from J, leaving 14 bases between. CDR3 length: 16 amino acids. The DNA for the CDR3 is TGTGCCATCAGTGAGCGGCGGGAGGGAGGTAATGAAAAACTGTTTTTT. This encodes CAISERREGGNEKLFF.

The chain recombines TRBV19 with TRBJ1-2, with D possibly matching TRBD1 (5 bases). V lost 3 bases and J 6 bases, leaving 23 bases between the germline ends. This CDR3 has 17 amino acids. CDR1 is LNHDA and CDR2 is SQIVND in the germline V gene (reference sequence). The CDR3 sequence: CASSIRTQAFRLHGYTF. CDR3 nucleotides: TGTGCCAGTAGTATCCGGACACAGGCGTTTCGGCTGCATGGCTACACCTTC.

The V gene is TRBV30, the J gene TRBJ2-1, with D perhaps matching TRBD2 (6 bases). The CDR3 runs to 12 residues. V lost 3 bases and J 14 bases, leaving 17 bases between the germline ends. The germline gives CDR1 GTSNPN, CDR2 SVGIG (reference sequence). The DNA for the CDR3 is TGTGCCTGGAGCCGAATTGGAGGGAGAGAGTTCTTC. The encoded protein is CAWSRIGGREFF.

The chain carries TRBV9 and TRBJ2-1, with D perhaps matching TRBD1 (6 bases). Between the trimmed V and J ends, which lost 4 bases and 7 bases, there was a span of 15 bases. The germline CDR1 and CDR2 sequences are SGDLS and YYNGEE. The CDR3 extends over 14 amino acids. DNA of the CDR3: TGTGCCAGCAGCCCGGTAGCAGGGGAGAATGAGCAGTTCTTC. This sequence encodes CASSPVAGENEQFF.

The chain uses TRBV12-3 or TRBV12-4 and TRBJ2-1; TRBD1 or TRBD2 may be the D gene (5 bases each). V gave up 3 bases and J gave up 7 bases, with 10 bases separating them. The CDR3 spans 13 residues. Here the CDR3 reads CASSFGTANEQFF. For the CDR3, the DNA is TGTGCCAGCAGTTTTGGGACGGCAAATGAGCAGTTCTTC.

The V gene is TRBV4-2, the J gene TRBJ2-7; the match to TRBD2 covers 7 bases. Germline V gives CDR1 LGHNA, CDR2 YNFKEQ. There are 16 residues in the CDR3. With V trimmed by 2 bases and J by 2 bases, 9 bases remained unmatched. The chain's CDR3 is CASSQSGGGEAYEQYF. The CDR3 DNA follows: TGTGCCAGCAGCCAAAGTGGGGGGGGAGAGGCCTACGAGCAGTACTTC.

This chain joins TRBV2 and TRBJ1-6; the D gene is possibly TRBD1 (5 bases). The CDR3 is 14 residues long. From germline, CDR1 is SNHLY and CDR2 FYNNEI. The CDR3 sequence: CASKNGPRGSPLHF. The CDR3 DNA reads as TGTGCGTCAAAAAACGGCCCTAGGGGTTCACCCCTCCACTTT.

V is TRBV5-1 and J is TRBJ1-5; 9 bases are shared with TRBD1. Trimming cost V 5 bases and J 7 bases; bases outside gene matches: 10. In germline, CDR1 is SGHRS, CDR2 YFSETQ. This CDR3 is 15 amino acids long. The CDR3 coding sequence is TGCGCCAGCAGTCCGACGGGACAGGGAGAACAGCCCCAGCATTTT. Its protein is CASSPTGQGEQPQHF.

The J gene is TRBJ2-1, the V gene TRBV21-1; the table calls TRBD2, which could not be checked here. TRBV21-1 is noted as a pseudogene. The CDR3 is 18 residues long. The CDR3 is CASSKARASGGSYNEQFF. In DNA, the CDR3 is TGTGCCAGCAGCAAAGCGCGGGCTAGCGGAGGCTCCTACAATGAGCAGTTCTTC.

This chain links TRBV5-1 with TRBJ2-7; perhaps TRBD1 as D (5 bases). V lost 0 bases to trimming and J lost 7 bases, with 17 bases between them. The CDR3 extends over 15 amino acids. Looked up from germline, CDR1 is SGHRS and CDR2 is YFSETQ. The CDR3 coding sequence is TGCGCCAGCAGCTTGGTTTTAGCAGGGCCGCCTGAGCAGTACTTC. Its translation is CASSLVLAGPPEQYF.

The chain employs TRBV12-3 or TRBV12-4 and TRBJ1-5; a possible D gene is TRBD1 (5 bases). With 4 bases removed from V and 7 bases from J, the gap between germline ends came to 11 bases. The CDR3 extends over 13 amino acids. The CDR3 protein is CASSWGREQPQHF. The CDR3 nucleotides are TGTGCCAGCAGTTGGGGGAGAGAGCAGCCCCAGCATTTT.